This TCR beta chain was sequenced for a study of control samples from healthy donors and cancer patients. The table came from immunoSEQ multiplex PCR; TCRdb's copy has only in-frame clones and leaves some out. Among around 100,000 clones, about 89% were seen once, and the ten largest hold approximately 20%. The CDR3 runs to 14 residues. CDR1 is SGHVS and CDR2 is FQNEAQ in the germline V gene. Trimming shortened V by 1 base and J by 4 bases, and 11 bases separated the two germline ends. This clonotype was sampled from a man in his 60s with lung cancer. The sample consisted of PBMCs. This sequence joins TRBV7-8 and TRBJ2-7, with D maybe TRBD1 (5 bases). CDR3 nucleotide sequence: TGTGCCAGCAGCTTAGAGACAGAGAGTTACGAGCAGTACGTC. It is translated as CASSLETESYEQYV.